The clone carrying this T cell receptor (beta chain) was seen only a few times. The antigen remains unidentified. Documented time point: patch test 2, 6 weeks after DPC sensitization. The sample's treatment: therapeutic diphenylcyclopropenone sensitization with weekly scalp DPC. This CDR3 is built from 16 residues. Germline V gives CDR1 SGHRS, CDR2 YFSETQ. V was trimmed by 0 bases and J by 1 base, leaving 13 bases between them. The data are from a study of human T cells and chemical hapten exposure. Broader study findings: Significantly more large CDR3 similarity clusters were formed by expanded TCRs than by controls. DPC sensitization did not alter TCRs above 1 in 1000 frequency.

In the library, unique molecular identifiers were attached to individual cDNA molecules. TCRdb itself ran the RACE reads through MiXCR, one entry per CDR3 protein. In the table there are a few hundred thousand distinct CDR3 sequences, roughly 6.3% of which are singletons. Sequencing was performed on whole blood, taken in connection with sensitization to the hapten diphenylcyclopropenone (DPC). The chain carries TRBV5-1 and TRBJ1-1, with D possibly TRBD1 on 5 matching bases. The sequence was obtained from a woman between 18 and 30 years old with alopecia areata. Some clones in this sample may be carry-over from other donors' samples. The CDR3 region is CASSLVYYRQNTEAFF. CDR3 DNA sequence: TGCGCCAGCAGCTTGGTTTATTACAGGCAGAACACTGAAGCTTTCTTT.